The sequence of this T cell receptor beta chain was determined in a study of cytomegalovirus exposure and HLA in healthy donors. Study outcomes and limitations: Donors belonging to an Asian-associated ancestry cluster reportedly showed fewer N-insertions in productive TCRs than the approximately 640-donor mean, according to what a later analysis found. The listing of approximately 160 TCR beta chains classed them as cytomegalovirus-associated.

About this clone: Its cognate antigen is unknown.

PCR amplification relied on 60 Vbeta primers (plus 13 Jbeta primers). Libraries were prepared by immunoSEQ multiplex PCR; TCRdb keeps only in-frame clonotypes and omits some of them. The sample consists of 75,000 to 100,000 clones, about four fifths of them appearing once. After removal of 0 bases from V and 6 bases from J, the junction contained 3 bases not matched to a gene. Per germline, CDR1 MRHNA and CDR2 SNTAGT. The CDR3 totals 15 residues. Sequencing was performed on PBMCs. This sequence joins TRBV6-4 and TRBJ2-2; 8 positions agree with TRBD2. This TCR came from a man aged 30 to 39 in good health and CMV-seronegative. The CDR3 spells CASSDSAGGSGELFF. The CDR3 bases are TGTGCCAGCAGTGACTCGGCGGGAGGTTCCGGGGAGCTGTTTTTT.